This T cell receptor beta chain came from a study of T cells after yellow fever vaccination. Study-wide findings and caveats: Weaker overall was a secondary response that nonetheless peaked faster, on day 5 versus 15. Most primary-vaccination clones reappeared after the booster (about 97% CD4, approximately 88% CD8).

Notes on this clonotype: Its antigen is not known.

Germline CDR1 and CDR2: MNHEY and SVGAGI. The CDR3 has 15 amino acids. The V end was cut by 0 bases, the J end by 3 bases, with 11 bases between. TCR cDNA, made by 5'RACE template switching, carried an added universal primer site and UMIs. TCRdb re-called the 5' RACE reads with MiXCR, one entry per CDR3 protein. The repertoire has some 260,000 distinct CDR3 sequences, approximately 5.2% of them found once; the top ten carry about 3.5%. This clonotype was sampled from a man between 18 and 35 years old who received the YFV17D yellow fever vaccine. The sample was CD4+ T cells sorted from PBMCs, taken on the day of the yellow fever booster vaccination. V gene TRBV6-5 combines with J gene TRBJ1-1; D is unclear. Written as DNA, the CDR3 is TGTGCCAGCAGTTACTCGCCAGGAGACTACACTGAAGCTTTCTTT. This gives the protein CASSYSPGDYTEAFF.